This T cell receptor beta chain was documented in a study of T cell responses to AZD1222 COVID-19 vaccine. Study observations and caveats: The study identified only 6 or 7 AZD1222 recipients as seropositive at baseline.

The CDR3 contains 16 residues. Germline V CDR1 and CDR2: MNHEY, SVGAGI. V gave up 2 bases and J gave up 5 bases; unmatched junction bases: 5. Details on this clone: As yet, its antigen is unknown.

This table comes from immunoSEQ multiplex PCR, and its TCRdb copy is limited to in-frame clones, with some not included. The table has 150,000 to 200,000 clones, over 70% seen once. The sequence derives from an adult in good health. This specimen was peripheral blood, taken on day 0 of MenACWY control vaccination. This chain connects TRBV6-5 to TRBJ1-4; 10 bases map to TRBD1. The CDR3 reads CASSYLMGQGNEKLFF. The CDR3 DNA sequence: TGTGCCAGCAGTTACCTTATGGGACAGGGGAATGAAAAACTGTTTTTT.